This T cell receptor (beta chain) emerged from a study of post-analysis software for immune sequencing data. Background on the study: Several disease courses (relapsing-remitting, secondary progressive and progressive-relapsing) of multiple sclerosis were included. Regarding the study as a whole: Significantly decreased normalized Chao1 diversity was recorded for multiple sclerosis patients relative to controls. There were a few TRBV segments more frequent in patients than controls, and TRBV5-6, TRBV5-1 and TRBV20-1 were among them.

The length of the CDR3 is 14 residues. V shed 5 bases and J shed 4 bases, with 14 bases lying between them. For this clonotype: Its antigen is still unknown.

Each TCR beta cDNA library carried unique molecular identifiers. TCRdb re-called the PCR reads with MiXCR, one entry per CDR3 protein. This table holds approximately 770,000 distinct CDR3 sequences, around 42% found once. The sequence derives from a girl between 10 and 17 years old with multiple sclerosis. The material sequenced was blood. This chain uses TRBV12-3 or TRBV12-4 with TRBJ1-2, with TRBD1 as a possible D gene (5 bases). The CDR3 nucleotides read TGTGCCAGCAGTCCTAAGGGCAGGGCCTATGGCTACACCTTC. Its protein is CASSPKGRAYGYTF.